These 27 T cell receptor beta chains share one sample of origin, sequenced in a study of OX40 agonist ivuxolimab in advanced cancers. Profiling relied on immunoSEQ multiplex PCR, and the TCRdb table lists in-frame clones only, not all of them. The sample records about 72,000 clones, roughly 88% being singletons. The specimen comprised CD4+ or CD8+ T cells sorted from blood, sampled in a trial of the OX40 agonist ivuxolimab. The source of these receptors is an adult with an advanced solid tumor such as melanoma, head and neck, liver or kidney cancer.

The V call is TRBV7-2, the J call TRBJ2-7; weak D call: TRBD2 (7 bases). Trimming stripped 5 bases from V and 2 bases from J, with 16 bases between. Germline V gives CDR1 SGHTA, CDR2 FQGNSA. The CDR3 length is 15 residues. CDR3 amino acids: CASSPRGRAAYEQYF. The CDR3 nucleotides read TGTGCCAGCAGCCCTAGGGGGAGGGCTGCCTACGAGCAGTACTTC.

The chain recombines TRBV2 with TRBJ2-2, with 8 bases matching TRBD1. With V trimmed by 3 bases and J by 7 bases, 7 bases remained unmatched. The CDR3 sequence is 15 residues long. The germline CDR1 and CDR2 sequences are SNHLY and FYNNEI. The CDR3 is CASSDHDRGGGELFF. As DNA, the CDR3 is TGTGCCAGCAGTGACCATGACAGGGGAGGCGGGGAGCTGTTTTTT.

This clone was seen just once. The chain carries TRBV11-2 and TRBJ1-4, with unresolved D. The CDR3 has 18 amino acids. V shed 2 bases and J shed 1 base, with 17 bases lying between them. Germline values: CDR1 SGHAT, CDR2 FQNNGV. CDR3 bases: TGTGCCAGCAGCTTATCCCTTAGAATGTTGGAAACTAATGAAAAACTGTTTTTT. It specifies CASSLSLRMLETNEKLFF. The full variable domain, its missing parts supplied by reference TRBV11-2 and TRBJ1-4, is EAGVAQSPRYKIIEKRQSVAFWCNPISGHATLYWYQQILGQGPKLLIQFQNNGVVDDSQLPKDRFSAERLKGVDSTLKIQPAKLEDSAVYLCASSLSLRMLETNEKLFFGSGTQLSVL.

The chain couples TRBV14 to TRBJ1-4; possibly TRBD1 for D (6 bases). From germline, CDR1 is SGHDN and CDR2 FVKESK. V lost 0 bases to trimming and J lost 8 bases, with 16 bases between them. This CDR3 comprises 16 residues. The CDR3 DNA reads TGTGCCAGCAGCCAAGAGAGGGGGTCCTTTCGCGAAAAACTGTTTTTT. Translated, it gives CASSQERGSFREKLFF.

The chain uses TRBV19 and TRBJ1-5, with 8 nucleotides matching TRBD1. The germline CDR1 and CDR2 sequences are LNHDA and SQIVND (reference sequence). V shed 6 bases, J shed 4 bases, and the junction held 8 bases outside the gene matches. CDR3 length equals 15 residues. The CDR3 sequence: CASSPTGTGNQPQHF. The CDR3 coding sequence is TGTGCCAGTAGCCCCACCGGGACAGGAAATCAGCCCCAGCATTTT. The whole variable domain, remainder taken from reference TRBV19 and TRBJ1-5, is DGGITQSPKYLFRKEGQNVTLSCEQNLNHDAMYWYRQDPGQGLRLIYYSQIVNDFQKGDIAEGYSVSREKKESFPLTVTSAQKNPTAFYLCASSPTGTGNQPQHFGDGTRLSIL.

This clone showed up just once. The chain joins TRBV21-1 to TRBJ2-5; the table's TRBD1 call for D was not verified on the DNA. TRBV21-1 is reported as a pseudogene. The CDR3 length is 15 residues. The CDR3 DNA reads as TGTGCCAGGAAAGTGGAGGACAGGTTGAGGAAGACCCAGTACTTC. Translating gives CARKVEDRLRKTQYF.

This CDR3 is CASRGEAGSNEQFF. CDR3 bases: TGTGCCAGCAGGGGCGAGGCAGGGTCCAATGAGCAGTTCTTC. This chain joins TRBV2 and TRBJ2-1; a possible D gene is TRBD1 (5 bases). Trimming took off 6 bases at V and 6 bases at J, with 15 bases between the two ends. CDR3 size: 14 residues. The germline V gene encodes CDR1 SNHLY and CDR2 FYNNEI.

As for this clone: A junction boundary mismatches the germline segment, possibly from a read error. The chain couples TRBV27 to TRBJ1-5; D possibly corresponds to TRBD1 (5 bases). Germline CDR1 MNHEY, CDR2 SMNVEV (reference sequence). The CDR3 is 15 residues long. This chain's CDR3 is CASSPRWGLGQLQHF. The CDR3 nucleotides read TGTGCCAGCAGTCCCCGGTGGGGCTTAGGTCAGCTCCAGCATTTT.

V and J are TRBV7-9 and TRBJ1-2, with 8 bases fitting TRBD1. The CDR3 consists of 13 residues. Germline trimming cut 4 bases from V and 6 bases from J; bases unmatched to any gene: 4. Germline V gives CDR1 SEHNR, CDR2 FQNEAQ (reference sequence). Written as DNA, the CDR3 is TGTGCCAGCAGCTCCCAGGGGGCGGATGGCTACACCTTC. Its protein product is CASSSQGADGYTF.

This chain joins TRBV7-6 and TRBJ2-3; the match to TRBD1 covers 8 bases. The germline V gene has CDR1 SGHVS and CDR2 FNYEAQ. V lost 5 bases, J lost 1 base, and 8 bases stayed unmatched. This CDR3 is 16 amino acids long. The CDR3 DNA sequence: TGTGCCAGCAGCCTAATGCAGGGGGCCCGCACAGATACGCAGTATTTT. Its protein product is CASSLMQGARTDTQYF.

The rearrangement uses TRBV6-1 and TRBJ1-6; TRBD1 agrees at 7 bases. After removal of 6 bases from V and 14 bases from J, the junction contained 7 bases not matched to a gene. The CDR3 has 12 amino acids. CDR1 and CDR2 from the germline V gene are MNHNS and SASEGT. The CDR3 sequence is CASREDRPTLHF. The CDR3 DNA follows: TGTGCCAGCAGAGAGGACAGGCCTACCCTCCACTTT.

The genes are TRBV4-3 and TRBJ2-3, with no clear D. The CDR3 is made up of 14 amino acids. Germline values: CDR1 LGHNA, CDR2 YSLEER. V was clipped by 4 bases and J by 5 bases, with 13 bases between them. CDR3 sequence reads: CASSPTPAQDTQYF. The CDR3, as DNA: TGCGCCAGCAGCCCCACTCCAGCTCAAGATACGCAGTATTTT.

CDR3 protein: CASGREGLDTQYF. The CDR3 nucleotides are TGTGCCAGCGGGCGGGAGGGCCTCGATACGCAGTATTTT. The rearrangement uses TRBV6-6 and TRBJ2-3, with 9 positions matching TRBD2. CDR1 is MNHNY and CDR2 is SVGAGI in the germline V gene (reference sequence). The CDR3 extends over 13 amino acids. V lost 8 bases and J lost 6; bases outside the gene matches: 6.

This clone was detected a few times. The chain carries TRBV7-2 and TRBJ2-7, with 7 bases identical to TRBD1. V was pared by 4 bases and J by 0 bases, with 3 bases of the junction left unmatched. In germline, CDR1 is SGHTA, CDR2 FQGNSA. The CDR3 totals 14 residues. As DNA, the CDR3 is TGTGCCAGCAGCTCCCGACAGGGCTCCTACGAGCAGTACTTC. Its translation: CASSSRQGSYEQYF.

The chain carries TRBV5-6 and TRBJ2-5; the D gene is possibly TRBD1 (6 bases). The germline gives CDR1 SGHDT, CDR2 YYEEEE. This CDR3 has 15 residues. V gave up 3 bases and J gave up 0 bases, with 12 bases separating them. CDR3 residues: CASSSTGQYQETQYF. CDR3 DNA: TGTGCCAGCAGCTCGACAGGCCAGTACCAAGAGACCCAGTACTTC.

V usage is TRBV5-4 and J usage is TRBJ2-3; TRBD1 or TRBD2 may be the D gene (5 bases each). V was trimmed by 5 bases and J by 3 bases, leaving 13 bases between them. Germline V CDR1 and CDR2: SGHNT, YYREEE (reference sequence). The CDR3 extends over 14 amino acids. The CDR3 loop is CASRSGSFTDTQYF. The CDR3 region has the DNA TGTGCCAGCAGATCAGGGAGTTTTACAGATACGCAGTATTTT.

This chain connects TRBV11-2 to TRBJ2-6; D unclear. Germline V gene sequence: CDR1 SGHAT, CDR2 FQNNGV. The ends were cut back, 5 bases at V and 0 bases at J, with 5 bases in the middle. CDR3 size: 14 residues. This CDR3 reads CASSPNSGANVLTF. CDR3 sequence (DNA): TGTGCCAGCAGCCCGAACTCTGGGGCCAACGTCCTGACTTTC. The full variable domain, its missing parts supplied by reference TRBV11-2 and TRBJ2-6, is EAGVAQSPRYKIIEKRQSVAFWCNPISGHATLYWYQQILGQGPKLLIQFQNNGVVDDSQLPKDRFSAERLKGVDSTLKIQPAKLEDSAVYLCASSPNSGANVLTFGAGSRLTVL.

The chain joins TRBV7-2 to TRBJ2-1; D remains ambiguous. Germline V gene data show CDR1 as SGHTA and CDR2 as FQGNSA. V lost 2 bases to trimming and J lost 7 bases, with 6 bases between them. The CDR3 contains 12 residues. The CDR3 is CASSLNRNEQFF. CDR3 DNA: TGTGCCAGCAGCTTAAATAGGAATGAGCAGTTCTTC.

The genes are TRBV7-9 and TRBJ1-4, with a possible D match to TRBD1 (6 bases). V lost 5 bases and J 0 bases, leaving 10 bases between the germline ends. Germline CDR1 and CDR2: SEHNR and FQNEAQ (reference sequence). The CDR3 runs to 15 residues. The CDR3 spells CASSPRTATNEKLFF. In DNA form, the CDR3 reads TGTGCCAGCAGCCCAAGGACAGCAACTAATGAAAAACTGTTTTTT.

V usage is TRBV19 and J usage is TRBJ2-7, with D possibly being TRBD2 (5 bases). The germline V and J ends were trimmed by 2 bases and 4 bases, with 6 bases remaining between them. Germline values: CDR1 LNHDA, CDR2 SQIVND (reference sequence). The CDR3 sequence is 12 residues long. CDR3 sequence: CASSIPGYEQYF. The CDR3 coding sequence is TGTGCCAGTAGTATACCGGGATACGAGCAGTACTTC.

The chain uses TRBV6-5 and TRBJ2-3; a weak D match, TRBD2 (5 bases). From germline, CDR1 is MNHEY and CDR2 SVGAGI. Trimming took off 2 bases at V and 5 bases at J, with 11 bases between the two ends. The CDR3 runs 14 residues. In DNA form, the CDR3 reads TGTGCCAGCAGTTACCCTGGCCGGGGAGATACGCAGTATTTT. It specifies CASSYPGRGDTQYF.

This chain uses TRBV7-9 with TRBJ2-3, with no clear D. The V end was cut by 1 base, the J end by 6 bases, with 5 bases between. This CDR3 comprises 12 residues. Per the germline V gene, CDR1 is SEHNR and CDR2 is FQNEAQ (reference sequence). CDR3 nucleotide sequence: TGTGCCAGCAGCTTAGTATGGGATACGCAGTATTTT. It yields the protein CASSLVWDTQYF.

The chain links TRBV4-3 to TRBJ2-3, with D perhaps matching TRBD2 (6 bases). V was shortened by 0 bases and J by 6 bases, with 16 bases between the two germline ends. Looked up from germline, CDR1 is LGHNA and CDR2 is YSLEER. The CDR3 is 16 residues long. The CDR3: CASSQEITSRGDTQYF. CDR3 DNA: TGCGCCAGCAGCCAAGAGATCACTAGCCGCGGCGATACGCAGTATTTT.

This clone was counted once. The rearrangement links TRBV19 to TRBJ1-5, with D perhaps TRBD1 (6 bases). The CDR3 sequence is 14 residues long. Looked up from germline, CDR1 is LNHDA and CDR2 is SQIVND (reference sequence). Trimming cost V 2 bases and J 6 bases, with 11 bases left between them. DNA for the CDR3: TGTGCCAGTAGTATAAAACAGGGACCTCAGCCCCAGCATTTT. This sequence encodes CASSIKQGPQPQHF.

This chain joins TRBV19 and TRBJ2-3, with 10 nucleotides matching TRBD1. The CDR3 loop spans 15 amino acids. Germline V gene data show CDR1 as LNHDA and CDR2 as SQIVND (reference sequence). The V gene end was trimmed by 2 bases and the J gene end by 4 bases; junction bases not matched to a gene: 3. As DNA, the CDR3 is TGTGCCAGTAGTATACGGGACAGGGGATCAGATACGCAGTATTTT. This codes for CASSIRDRGSDTQYF.

This clone was observed once. This chain joins TRBV7-8 and TRBJ2-7; D gene uncertain. This CDR3 is 12 amino acids long. V was cut by 5 bases and J by 4 bases, with 9 bases left in between. Germline V gene sequence: CDR1 SGHVS, CDR2 FQNEAQ. The CDR3 DNA reads as TGTGCCAGCAGCCTCCACAGTTACGAGCAGTACTTC. This encodes CASSLHSYEQYF. Combining the CDR3 with reference TRBV7-8 and TRBJ2-7 gives the whole variable domain GAGVSQSPRYKVAKRGQDVALRCDPISGHVSLFWYQQALGQGPEFLTYFQNEAQLDKSGLPSDRFFAERPEGSVSTLKIQRTQQEDSAVYLCASSLHSYEQYFGPGTRLTVT.

The chain couples TRBV2 to TRBJ1-2, with 9 bases aligning to TRBD1. Unmatched junction bases numbered 7, after V lost 3 bases and J lost 8 bases. CDR3 length: 14 residues. Germline V gene data show CDR1 as SNHLY and CDR2 as FYNNEI. CDR3 amino acids: CASSDRQGGSGYTF. The CDR3 DNA is TGTGCCAGCAGTGATCGACAGGGGGGAAGCGGCTACACCTTC.